These T cell receptor beta chains were read from a single sample in a study of T cells after yellow fever vaccination. TCRdb used MiXCR to reprocess the 5' RACE reads, holding one entry per CDR3 protein. The sample yields hundreds of thousands of distinct CDR3 sequences, roughly 13% seen once. Material: PBMCs, obtained on the day of the yellow fever booster vaccination. The source of these receptors is a man between 25 and 39 years old who received the YFV17D yellow fever vaccine. The CDR3 runs from the conserved cysteine through the conserved F or W. A D gene is named only where the DNA matches it firmly. Clone size is stated in some rows and not others, as once, few, many or a class when expanded.

v_gene: TRBV20-1
len: 11
abundance: NA
j_gene: TRBJ1-1
d_gene: NA
CDR3aa: CSAPYVGEAFF
CDR3nt: TGCAGTGCTCCCTATGTGGGGGAAGCTTTCTTT

v_gene: TRBV9
len: 16
abundance: NA
j_gene: TRBJ2-3
d_gene: TRBD2
CDR3aa: CASSALAGGTTDTQYF
CDR3nt: TGTGCCAGCAGCGCTCTAGCGGGAGGTACCACAGATACGCAGTATTTT

v_gene: TRBV11-2
len: 14
abundance: NA
j_gene: TRBJ2-7
d_gene: NA
CDR3aa: CASSQYGTLYEQYF
CDR3nt: TGTGCCAGCAGCCAATACGGGACACTCTACGAGCAGTACTTC

v_gene: TRBV7-2
len: 16
abundance: NA
j_gene: TRBJ1-5
d_gene: TRBD1
CDR3aa: CASSLAGGTGGQPQHF
CDR3nt: TGTGCCAGCAGCCTCGCAGGCGGGACAGGTGGGCAGCCCCAGCATTTT

v_gene: TRBV5-4
len: 16
abundance: NA
j_gene: TRBJ1-3
d_gene: TRBD1
CDR3aa: CASSSSTGRSGNTIYF
CDR3nt: TGTGCCAGCAGCTCCTCGACAGGGCGATCTGGAAACACCATATATTTT

v_gene: TRBV7-8
len: 14
abundance: NA
j_gene: TRBJ2-7
d_gene: TRBD2
CDR3aa: CASTGGGSPGEQYF
CDR3nt: TGTGCCAGCACCGGGGGGGGTTCTCCTGGCGAGCAGTACTTC

v_gene: TRBV20-1
len: 13
abundance: NA
j_gene: TRBJ2-7
d_gene: TRBD1
CDR3aa: CSARQGAAYEQYF
CDR3nt: TGCAGTGCTAGGCAGGGGGCGGCCTACGAGCAGTACTTC

v_gene: TRBV13
len: 14
abundance: NA
j_gene: TRBJ2-3
d_gene: NA
CDR3aa: CASSVPRRADTQYF
CDR3nt: TGTGCCAGCAGCGTACCCCGAAGGGCAGATACGCAGTATTTT

v_gene: TRBV27
len: 15
abundance: few
j_gene: TRBJ2-1
d_gene: TRBD2
CDR3aa: CASSQGLAGASRQFF
CDR3nt: TGTGCCAGCAGCCAGGGACTAGCGGGAGCATCACGGCAGTTCTTC

v_gene: TRBV10-2
len: 13
abundance: NA
j_gene: TRBJ2-1
d_gene: NA
CDR3aa: CASTASLYNEQFF
CDR3nt: TGCGCCAGCACAGCTAGTCTCTACAATGAGCAGTTCTTC

v_gene: TRBV5-1
len: 16
abundance: few
j_gene: TRBJ2-7
d_gene: TRBD2
CDR3aa: CASSPEPSGGLYEQYF
CDR3nt: TGCGCCAGCAGCCCCGAACCTAGCGGGGGTCTTTACGAGCAGTACTTC

v_gene: TRBV12-3/TRBV12-4
len: 13
abundance: NA
j_gene: TRBJ2-5
d_gene: NA
CDR3aa: CASSRLGEETQYF
CDR3nt: TGTGCCAGCAGTCGACTAGGGGAAGAGACCCAGTACTTC

v_gene: TRBV4-3
len: 15
abundance: NA
j_gene: TRBJ2-7
d_gene: TRBD2
CDR3aa: CASSKRSGGSYEQYF
CDR3nt: TGCGCCAGCAGCAAGAGGAGTGGCGGGAGTTACGAGCAGTACTTC

v_gene: TRBV6-2/TRBV6-3
len: 22
abundance: few
j_gene: TRBJ2-2
d_gene: TRBD1
CDR3aa: CASSYLFRDRGFRGPGTGELFF
CDR3nt: TGTGCCAGCAGTTATTTGTTCAGGGACAGGGGTTTTCGGGGTCCGGGCACCGGGGAGCTGTTTTTT

v_gene: TRBV6-5
len: 16
abundance: few
j_gene: TRBJ2-7
d_gene: TRBD2
CDR3aa: CASSYRGGGAGYEQYF
CDR3nt: TGTGCCAGCAGTTACCGGGGGGGAGGGGCGGGCTACGAGCAGTACTTC

v_gene: TRBV11-1
len: 18
abundance: NA
j_gene: TRBJ2-1
d_gene: TRBD2
CDR3aa: CASSSLAGGRASYNEQFF
CDR3nt: TGTGCCAGCAGCTCACTAGCAGGAGGGAGGGCATCCTACAATGAGCAGTTCTTC

v_gene: TRBV9
len: 15
abundance: many
j_gene: TRBJ2-3
d_gene: TRBD1
CDR3aa: CASSVTGAPTDTQYF
CDR3nt: TGTGCCAGCAGCGTAACAGGGGCCCCGACAGATACGCAGTATTTT

v_gene: TRBV15
len: 12
abundance: few
j_gene: TRBJ2-1
d_gene: NA
CDR3aa: CATSRDTNEQFF
CDR3nt: TGTGCCACCAGCAGAGACACCAATGAGCAGTTCTTC

v_gene: TRBV7-9
len: 14
abundance: few
j_gene: TRBJ2-1
d_gene: TRBD2
CDR3aa: CASSERDSGNEQFF
CDR3nt: TGTGCCAGCAGCGAGCGGGACTCTGGAAATGAGCAGTTCTTC

v_gene: TRBV14
len: 14
abundance: few
j_gene: TRBJ2-3
d_gene: NA
CDR3aa: CASSQGWEKGTQYF
CDR3nt: TGTGCCAGCAGCCAAGGCTGGGAAAAGGGGACGCAGTATTTT

v_gene: TRBV5-4
len: 13
abundance: NA
j_gene: TRBJ2-7
d_gene: NA
CDR3aa: CASSTPVSYEQYF
CDR3nt: TGTGCCAGCAGCACGCCCGTCTCCTACGAGCAGTACTTC

v_gene: TRBV27
len: 15
abundance: few
j_gene: TRBJ1-4
d_gene: NA
CDR3aa: CASSLTVGLHEKLFF
CDR3nt: TGTGCCAGCAGTTTGACAGTAGGGCTCCATGAAAAACTGTTTTTT

v_gene: TRBV6-5
len: 18
abundance: many
j_gene: TRBJ2-5
d_gene: TRBD1
CDR3aa: CASSPRVPGQGVVQTQYF
CDR3nt: TGTGCCAGCAGTCCCCGAGTCCCGGGACAGGGGGTTGTGCAGACCCAGTACTTC

v_gene: TRBV20-1
len: 12
abundance: few
j_gene: TRBJ2-1
d_gene: NA
CDR3aa: CSADRGRDEQFF
CDR3nt: TGCAGTGCCGATAGGGGGAGGGATGAGCAGTTCTTC

v_gene: TRBV28
len: 13
abundance: few
j_gene: TRBJ2-1
d_gene: NA
CDR3aa: CASSLRPNNEQFF
CDR3nt: TGTGCCAGCAGTTTAAGGCCAAACAATGAGCAGTTCTTC

v_gene: TRBV11-2
len: 17
abundance: NA
j_gene: TRBJ2-7
d_gene: TRBD1
CDR3aa: CASSFWVVQRGPNEQYF
CDR3nt: TGTGCCAGCAGCTTCTGGGTGGTCCAAAGGGGGCCCAATGAGCAGTACTTC

v_gene: TRBV28
len: 14
abundance: NA
j_gene: TRBJ2-7
d_gene: TRBD2
CDR3aa: CASTLDAGGLEQYF
CDR3nt: TGTGCCAGCACCCTTGATGCGGGGGGACTCGAGCAGTACTTC

v_gene: TRBV15
len: 17
abundance: few
j_gene: TRBJ2-3
d_gene: TRBD2
CDR3aa: CATSRRELAGATDTQYF
CDR3nt: TGTGCCACCAGCAGGCGAGAACTAGCGGGAGCAACAGATACGCAGTATTTT

v_gene: TRBV19
len: 11
abundance: NA
j_gene: TRBJ1-2
d_gene: NA
CDR3aa: CASRTRDGYTF
CDR3nt: TGTGCCAGTAGGACCAGAGATGGCTACACCTTC

v_gene: TRBV6-1
len: 15
abundance: few
j_gene: TRBJ1-1
d_gene: NA
CDR3aa: CASSPPWPDETEAFF
CDR3nt: TGTGCCAGCAGTCCCCCTTGGCCTGACGAAACTGAAGCTTTCTTT

v_gene: TRBV7-7
len: 14
abundance: NA
j_gene: TRBJ1-5
d_gene: NA
CDR3aa: CASSLVSVNQPQHF
CDR3nt: TGTGCCAGCAGCTTAGTCAGCGTTAATCAGCCCCAGCATTTT

v_gene: TRBV12-3/TRBV12-4
len: 13
abundance: NA
j_gene: TRBJ2-1
d_gene: NA
CDR3aa: CASSLEWGTEQFF
CDR3nt: TGTGCCAGCAGTTTAGAGTGGGGGACGGAGCAGTTCTTC

v_gene: TRBV5-1
len: 14
abundance: few
j_gene: TRBJ2-7
d_gene: NA
CDR3aa: CASSLETFGYEQYF
CDR3nt: TGCGCCAGCAGCTTGGAGACGTTTGGATACGAGCAGTACTTC

v_gene: TRBV18
len: 14
abundance: few
j_gene: TRBJ2-2
d_gene: NA
CDR3aa: CASSPQLNTGELFF
CDR3nt: TGTGCCAGCTCACCACAGCTAAACACCGGGGAGCTGTTTTTT

v_gene: TRBV20-1
len: 13
abundance: few
j_gene: TRBJ2-5
d_gene: TRBD2
CDR3aa: CSARGLAGETQYF
CDR3nt: TGCAGTGCAAGGGGACTAGCTGGCGAGACCCAGTACTTC

v_gene: TRBV7-2
len: 15
abundance: many
j_gene: TRBJ2-2
d_gene: NA
CDR3aa: CASSPGLPGTGELFF
CDR3nt: TGTGCCAGCAGCCCGGGACTGCCAGGCACCGGGGAGCTGTTTTTT

v_gene: TRBV5-1
len: 15
abundance: many
j_gene: TRBJ2-3
d_gene: NA
CDR3aa: CASSRDGPLTDTQYF
CDR3nt: TGCGCCAGCAGCCGGGACGGGCCTCTCACAGATACGCAGTATTTT

v_gene: TRBV15
len: 15
abundance: NA
j_gene: TRBJ2-3
d_gene: NA
CDR3aa: CATSRAGERTDTQYF
CDR3nt: TGTGCCACCAGCAGAGCAGGAGAACGCACAGATACGCAGTATTTT

v_gene: TRBV27
len: 19
abundance: NA
j_gene: TRBJ2-7
d_gene: TRBD2
CDR3aa: CASSLSGTSGIPSIYEQYF
CDR3nt: TGTGCCAGCAGTTTATCTGGGACTAGCGGGATTCCCTCGATCTACGAGCAGTACTTC

v_gene: TRBV6-5
len: 13
abundance: NA
j_gene: TRBJ1-1
d_gene: NA
CDR3aa: CASSIHRNAEAFF
CDR3nt: TGTGCCAGCAGCATACACAGGAACGCTGAAGCTTTCTTT

v_gene: TRBV7-9
len: 15
abundance: NA
j_gene: TRBJ2-1
d_gene: NA
CDR3aa: CASSYPGLFHNEQFF
CDR3nt: TGTGCCAGCAGCTACCCAGGGTTGTTTCACAATGAGCAGTTCTTC

v_gene: TRBV6-1
len: 14
abundance: few
j_gene: TRBJ1-6
d_gene: TRBD1
CDR3aa: CASSLDRANSPLHF
CDR3nt: TGTGCCAGCAGCTTGGACAGGGCAAATTCACCCCTCCACTTT

v_gene: TRBV20-1
len: 14
abundance: NA
j_gene: TRBJ2-7
d_gene: NA
CDR3aa: CSASTQSSSYEQYF
CDR3nt: TGCAGTGCTAGTACACAATCCAGCTCCTACGAGCAGTACTTC

v_gene: TRBV7-9
len: 15
abundance: NA
j_gene: TRBJ1-2
d_gene: TRBD1
CDR3aa: CASSLPLRGAYGYTF
CDR3nt: TGTGCCAGCAGCCTTCCCCTCAGGGGGGCCTATGGCTACACCTTC

v_gene: TRBV20-1
len: 14
abundance: few
j_gene: TRBJ2-2
d_gene: NA
CDR3aa: CSASVLGATGELFF
CDR3nt: TGCAGTGCTAGCGTACTAGGGGCCACCGGGGAGCTGTTTTTT

v_gene: TRBV7-2
len: 13
abundance: many
j_gene: TRBJ2-7
d_gene: NA
CDR3aa: CASSLTVYYEQYF
CDR3nt: TGTGCCAGCAGCTTGACGGTTTACTACGAGCAGTACTTC

v_gene: TRBV6-1
len: 19
abundance: few
j_gene: TRBJ1-5
d_gene: TRBD1
CDR3aa: CASSEGAQGAVFSNQPQHF
CDR3nt: TGTGCCAGCAGTGAAGGAGCACAGGGGGCCGTTTTTAGCAATCAGCCCCAGCATTTT

v_gene: TRBV7-2
len: 13
abundance: few
j_gene: TRBJ2-1
d_gene: NA
CDR3aa: CASSLSVRDGQFF
CDR3nt: TGTGCCAGCAGCTTATCGGTGCGGGACGGGCAGTTCTTC

v_gene: TRBV5-5
len: 13
abundance: few
j_gene: TRBJ1-5
d_gene: TRBD1
CDR3aa: CASQGDSNQPQHF
CDR3nt: TGTGCCAGCCAGGGGGATAGCAATCAGCCCCAGCATTTT

v_gene: TRBV12-3/TRBV12-4
len: 12
abundance: many
j_gene: TRBJ2-3
d_gene: NA
CDR3aa: CASRQQADTQYF
CDR3nt: TGTGCCAGCAGACAACAAGCCGATACGCAGTATTTT

v_gene: TRBV6-2/TRBV6-3
len: 12
abundance: NA
j_gene: TRBJ2-3
d_gene: NA
CDR3aa: CAISDSTDTQYF
CDR3nt: TGTGCCATCTCGGACTCCACAGATACGCAGTATTTT

v_gene: TRBV20-1
len: 15
abundance: few
j_gene: TRBJ2-3
d_gene: TRBD1
CDR3aa: CSAIRQGKGTDTQYF
CDR3nt: TGCAGTGCTATTAGACAGGGGAAAGGCACAGATACGCAGTATTTT

v_gene: TRBV5-1
len: 16
abundance: NA
j_gene: TRBJ1-5
d_gene: NA
CDR3aa: CASSFLPGNSNQPQHF
CDR3nt: TGCGCCAGCAGCTTTCTTCCAGGGAATAGCAATCAGCCCCAGCATTTT

v_gene: TRBV7-2
len: 16
abundance: NA
j_gene: TRBJ1-6
d_gene: NA
CDR3aa: CASSLAAHNYNSPLHF
CDR3nt: TGTGCCAGCAGCTTAGCCGCCCACAACTATAATTCACCCCTCCACTTT

v_gene: TRBV28
len: 17
abundance: few
j_gene: TRBJ2-1
d_gene: TRBD2
CDR3aa: CASSSWVGGGSYNEQFF
CDR3nt: TGTGCCAGCAGTTCGTGGGTCGGCGGGGGCTCCTACAATGAGCAGTTCTTC

v_gene: TRBV18
len: 14
abundance: many
j_gene: TRBJ2-4
d_gene: NA
CDR3aa: CASSPGQAKNIQYF
CDR3nt: TGTGCCAGCTCACCAGGACAGGCCAAAAACATTCAGTACTTC

v_gene: TRBV5-1
len: 11
abundance: NA
j_gene: TRBJ2-5
d_gene: NA
CDR3aa: CASSEKETQYF
CDR3nt: TGCGCCAGCAGCGAGAAAGAGACCCAGTACTTC

v_gene: TRBV12-3/TRBV12-4
len: 14
abundance: NA
j_gene: TRBJ2-7
d_gene: TRBD2
CDR3aa: CASSVTSGTYEQYF
CDR3nt: TGTGCCAGCAGTGTGACTAGCGGAACCTACGAGCAGTACTTC

v_gene: TRBV6-1
len: 13
abundance: few
j_gene: TRBJ1-2
d_gene: NA
CDR3aa: CASSEAGRDGYTF
CDR3nt: TGTGCCAGCAGTGAAGCTGGTAGGGATGGCTACACCTTC

v_gene: TRBV4-1
len: 16
abundance: NA
j_gene: TRBJ2-7
d_gene: NA
CDR3aa: CASSQDWPSADLVQYF
CDR3nt: TGCGCCAGCAGCCAAGATTGGCCTTCGGCAGACCTGGTGCAGTACTTC